The sequence of this T cell receptor beta chain was determined in a study of blood T cell repertoires in COVID-19. Turning to the study itself: Donors in the United States, Italy and Spain gave samples during acute or convalescent COVID-19. T cells, B-cell-depleted T cells, or PBMCs provided the cDNA or gDNA that served as material.

The length of the CDR3 is 13 residues. Looked up from germline, CDR1 is SGHTA and CDR2 is FQGTGA. The V end lost 1 base, the J end lost 3 bases, and 7 bases lay between the germline ends. In the source study's methods: Reference gene primer amplification yielded estimated nucleated cell counts. This table comes from immunoSEQ multiplex PCR, and its TCRdb copy is limited to in-frame clones, with some not included. The V and J calls and clone size were taken over from that table, and D and trimming were inferred from the DNA. The sample lists roughly 190,000 clones; roughly 90% were seen once. The chain couples TRBV7-3 to TRBJ2-7; D is possibly TRBD2 (6 bases). The TCR comes from a middle-aged man with acute or convalescent COVID-19. Sequenced: peripheral blood. CDR3 DNA: TGTGCCAGCAGCTTAATGGAGGGCTACGAGCAGTACTTC. This translates into CASSLMEGYEQYF.